These 13 T cell receptor beta chains share one sample of origin, sequenced in a study of breast tumors, draining lymph nodes, adjacent tissues. In TCRdb, the multiplex PCR reads were re-called with MiXCR into one record per CDR3 protein. The sample lists 150,000 or so distinct CDR3 sequences; 33% were seen once. Breast cancer patients provided tissue from their axillary draining lymph nodes. The sequencing sample was made of axillary lymph node tissue. All receptors derive from a female donor with breast cancer. Some clones in this sample may be carry-over from other donors' samples.

The chain recombines TRBV5-4 with TRBJ2-7; D may be TRBD2 (6 bases). The CDR3 consists of 14 residues. Germline CDR1 reads SGHNT; CDR2 reads YYREEE (reference sequence). V was trimmed by 2 bases and J by 2 bases, leaving 11 bases between them. CDR3 sequence: CASSFGGVAYEQYF. In DNA form, the CDR3 reads TGTGCCAGCAGCTTCGGGGGTGTAGCCTACGAGCAGTACTTC.

The chain is built from TRBV18 and TRBJ2-4, with D possibly being TRBD1 or TRBD2 (6 bases each). Germline V gives CDR1 KGHSH, CDR2 LQKENI. V was clipped by 4 bases and J by 5 bases, with 18 bases between them. This CDR3 has 16 residues. Here the CDR3 DNA reads TGTGCCAGCTCACTAAGAGGGGGGCGCTGGGAAAACATTCAGTACTTC. Its translation is CASSLRGGRWENIQYF.

This clonotype was picked up many times. Written as DNA, the CDR3 is TGTGCCAGCAGCCCGACAGTTTGGGGCACAGATACGCAGTATTTT. Its protein is CASSPTVWGTDTQYF. The chain couples TRBV5-8 to TRBJ2-3, with a weak D call TRBD1 (5 bases). The CDR3 spans 15 residues. Germline assignment: CDR1 SGHTS and CDR2 YDEGEE. The germline V and J ends were trimmed by 4 bases and 1 base, with 13 bases remaining between them. Together with reference TRBV5-8 and TRBJ2-3, the CDR3 gives the full variable domain: EAGVTQSPTHLIKTRGQQATLRCSPISGHTSVYWYQQALGLGLQFLLWYDEGEERNRGNFPPRFSGRQFPNYSSELNVNALELEDSALYLCASSPTVWGTDTQYFGPGTRLTVL.

This clonotype was found many times. This rearrangement joins TRBV12-3 or TRBV12-4 to TRBJ1-2; tentatively, D is TRBD1 (5 bases). The CDR3 extends over 13 amino acids. The V end was cut by 4 bases, the J end by 5 bases, with 11 bases between. The CDR3 region has the DNA TGTGCCAGCAGTTGGGACGGACCTTATGGCTACACCTTC. Amino acid sequence: CASSWDGPYGYTF.

This clonotype has at least ten counts. The chain combines TRBV24-1 with TRBJ1-3, with D uncertain. The CDR3 runs to 13 residues. Trimming cost V 3 bases and J 2 bases, with 4 bases left between them. Germline loops: CDR1 KGHDR, CDR2 SFDVKD. DNA for the CDR3: TGTGCCACCAGTGATCCCCCTGGAAACACCATATATTTT. Translation: CATSDPPGNTIYF.

Many counts were recorded for this clonotype. This rearrangement joins TRBV5-8 to TRBJ1-3; no reliable D call. Deletions cut 4 bases from V and 0 bases from J, with 5 bases between. There are 13 residues in the CDR3. Germline loops: CDR1 SGHTS, CDR2 YDEGEE. In nucleotides, the CDR3 is TGTGCCAGCAGCCCCTTCTCTGGAAACACCATATATTTT. Encoded protein: CASSPFSGNTIYF.

About this clonotype: A clone one base away is much larger, so this may be a read error. The V gene is TRBV30, the J gene TRBJ2-3; D is perhaps TRBD1 (5 bases). Germline CDR1 and CDR2: GTSNPN and SVGIG (reference sequence). This CDR3 has 14 residues. CDR3 in amino acids: CAWSAGHLKDTQCF. Here the CDR3 DNA reads TGTGCCTGGAGTGCCGGACACCTGAAGGATACGCAGTGTTTT.

With respect to this clonotype: It may be a read error: a sequence one base away is much more abundant. The V gene is TRBV20-1, the J gene TRBJ2-1; the D is unclear. The CDR3 covers 14 residues. CDR1 DFQATT and CDR2 SNEGSKA come from the germline V gene (reference sequence). DNA of the CDR3: TGCAGTGCTACGCCGGGCAGCTCCTACACTGAGCAGTTCTTC. As protein: CSATPGSSYTEQFF.

This clonotype was observed many times. J is TRBJ2-3 and V is TRBV19; 8 nucleotides align to TRBD2. The V gene end was trimmed by 6 bases and the J gene end by 4 bases; junction bases not matched to a gene: 9. Germline V gene lookup returns CDR1 LNHDA and CDR2 SQIVND (reference sequence). This CDR3 is 15 amino acids long. The CDR3 DNA reads as TGTGCCAGTAGAGTCGGGCGGGGGGCCTCAGATACGCAGTATTTT. It translates to CASRVGRGASDTQYF.

This clonotype was counted at least ten times. V usage is TRBV7-8 and J usage is TRBJ2-5; D is uncertain. The CDR3 runs 13 residues. Looked up from germline, CDR1 is SGHVS and CDR2 is FQNEAQ. Deletions cut 4 bases from V and 1 base from J, with 7 bases between. CDR3 nucleotides: TGTGCCAGCAGCTGGCCGGCCCAAGAGACCCAGTACTTC. This codes for CASSWPAQETQYF.

On this clonotype: This sequence may be a read error, since a much larger clone differs from it by one base. The chain carries TRBV6-1 and TRBJ2-3; TRBD2 matches 7 bases. The V and J ends lost 7 bases and 2 bases, in that order; junction bases with no gene match: 9. This CDR3 has 15 residues. The germline gives CDR1 MNHNS, CDR2 SASEGT. The CDR3: CASISLGGPTDTQYF. CDR3 sequence (DNA): TGTGCCAGCATTTCCCTGGGAGGGCCCACAGATACGCAGTATTTT.

This clonotype has a count of ten or more. The chain uses TRBV11-2 and TRBJ2-7; D is ambiguous. Germline V CDR1 and CDR2: SGHAT, FQNNGV. With 3 bases removed from V and 5 bases from J, the gap between germline ends came to 5 bases. The CDR3 consists of 11 residues. The DNA for the CDR3 is TGTGCCAGCAGCTTTGGGGACGAGCAGTACTTC. Translating gives CASSFGDEQYF.

This chain connects TRBV7-2 to TRBJ2-2; TRBD2 matches at 12 bases. The CDR3 spans 16 residues. Germline CDR1 SGHTA, CDR2 FQGNSA. The V gene end was trimmed by 0 bases and the J gene end by 6 bases; junction bases not matched to a gene: 2. In nucleotides, the CDR3 is TGTGCCAGCAGCTTAGCGGCTAGCGGGAGGGCCGGGGAGCTGTTTTTT. Its protein is CASSLAASGRAGELFF.